Below, 25 T cell receptor beta chains from the same sample are listed, as sequenced in a study of T cells after yellow fever vaccination. TCRdb passed the 5' RACE reads through MiXCR, listing each CDR3 protein once. The sample includes 100,000 to 150,000 distinct CDR3 sequences, 6.5% to 8% of them seen just once. The source was CD4+ T cells sorted from PBMCs, collected 9 to 10 days after the first yellow fever vaccination. The receptor source for this set is a man aged 18 to 29 who received the YFV17D yellow fever vaccine.

This chain connects TRBV29-1 to TRBJ2-5, with TRBD2 matching 7 bases. Germline CDR1 SQVTM, CDR2 ANQGSEA. The CDR3 sequence is 16 residues long. Losses at the gene ends were 4 bases for V and 4 bases for J; bases not matched to a gene: 15. This CDR3 reads CSVAPGPAGLGETQYF. As DNA, the CDR3 is TGCAGCGTTGCCCCCGGACCAGCGGGGTTGGGAGAGACCCAGTACTTC. Full variable domain (outside the CDR3, taken from reference TRBV29-1 and TRBJ2-5): SAVISQKPSRDICQRGTSLTIQCQVDSQVTMMFWYRQQPGQSLTLIATANQGSEATYESGFVIDKFPISRPNLTFSTLTVSNMSPEDSSIYLCSVAPGPAGLGETQYFGPGTRLLVL.

In its sample, this clonotype was seen a few times. The rearrangement links TRBV5-6 to TRBJ2-3; D remains unclear. Trimming removed 6 bases at V and 5 bases at J, with 13 bases between. Germline CDR1 reads SGHDT; CDR2 reads YYEEEE. The CDR3 is made up of 13 amino acids. The CDR3 region has the DNA TGTGCCAGCAACTCCAAAGTCGGAGATACGCAGTATTTT. It codes for CASNSKVGDTQYF.

The chain carries TRBV28 and TRBJ2-2; D remains ambiguous. Germline CDR1 MDHEN, CDR2 SYDVKM. Deletions cut 7 bases from V and 7 bases from J, with 13 bases between. CDR3 length: 13 amino acids. CDR3 sequence: CASIEGGYGELFF. CDR3 DNA: TGTGCCAGCATTGAAGGTGGTTACGGGGAGCTGTTTTTT. Variable domain in full (rest from reference TRBV28 and TRBJ2-2): DVKVTQSSRYLVKRTGEKVFLECVQDMDHENMFWYRQDPGLGLRLIYFSYDVKMKEKGDIPEGYSVSREKKERFSLILESASTNQTSMYLCASIEGGYGELFFGEGSRLTVL.

At least ten counts were recorded for this clonotype. The chain carries TRBV4-3 and TRBJ2-7, with D maybe TRBD2 (5 bases). V was clipped by 2 bases and J by 0 bases, with 8 bases between them. This CDR3 is built from 14 residues. In germline, CDR1 is LGHNA, CDR2 YSLEER. The CDR3 bases are TGCGCCAGCAGCCAACAAACTAGCTCCTACGAGCAGTACTTC. This gives the protein CASSQQTSSYEQYF.

This clonotype was seen at least ten times. The chain links TRBV27 to TRBJ2-5; 7 bases line up with TRBD1. J lost 4 bases, V lost 5 bases, and 10 bases had no gene match. Germline assignment: CDR1 MNHEY and CDR2 SMNVEV (reference sequence). The CDR3 spans 15 residues. CDR3 loop: CASSHRTGWAETQYF. DNA for the CDR3: TGTGCCAGCAGTCACAGGACAGGTTGGGCAGAGACCCAGTACTTC.

This clonotype was seen repeatedly, ten times or more. The gene calls are TRBV5-1 and TRBJ1-1; 8 bases match TRBD1. The ends lost 6 bases at V and 1 base at J; junction bases unmatched: 5. The germline gives CDR1 SGHRS, CDR2 YFSETQ. CDR3 length: 14 residues. This CDR3 reads CASNGQGWNTEAFF. CDR3 in DNA: TGCGCCAGCAACGGACAGGGATGGAACACTGAAGCTTTCTTT.

This clonotype was found many times. The rearrangement uses TRBV4-3 and TRBJ1-4; 9 nucleotides line up with TRBD1. Germline V gives CDR1 LGHNA, CDR2 YSLEER. Losses at the gene ends were 5 bases for V and 7 bases for J; bases not matched to a gene: 5. This CDR3 region has 14 residues. The DNA for the CDR3 is TGCGCCAGCAGCTTCCGGGACAGGGTTGAAAAACTGTTTTTT. This encodes CASSFRDRVEKLFF.

The table lists this clonotype with many counts. The chain links TRBV6-6 to TRBJ2-3; the D is unclear. V lost 7 bases, J lost 2 bases, and 7 bases lay in between. CDR3 length: 12 amino acids. Germline values: CDR1 MNHNY, CDR2 SVGAGI (reference sequence). In DNA, the CDR3 is TGTGCCAGCAAGCCTAACACAGATACGCAGTATTTT. This encodes CASKPNTDTQYF.

In this sample, this clonotype turned up a few times. CDR3 sequence: CASSPSVSGSNYGYTF. CDR3 DNA sequence: TGTGCCAGCAGCCCCTCGGTGTCGGGCTCTAACTATGGCTACACCTTC. The chain combines TRBV12-3 or TRBV12-4 with TRBJ1-2; D ambiguous. V lost 6 bases and J lost 0, with 17 bases in between. This CDR3 comprises 16 residues.

Turning to this clonotype: This may be a read error: a much more frequent sequence differs by one nucleotide. The V and J genes are TRBV21-1 and TRBJ2-3; the table's D call, TRBD2, has no DNA check behind it. TRBV21-1 constitutes a pseudogene. The CDR3 length is 15 residues. The CDR3 DNA sequence: TGTGCCAGCAGCAAAGATAGGTTCGGGAGCGATACGCAGTATTTT. It codes for CASSKDRFGSDTQYF.

This clonotype was detected many times. The rearrangement joins TRBV3-1 to TRBJ2-3; either TRBD1 or TRBD2 may supply D (5 bases each). The germline CDR1 and CDR2 sequences are LGHDT and YNNKEL (reference sequence). The CDR3 runs to 16 residues. Trimming removed 4 bases at V and 9 bases at J, with 23 bases between. CDR3 sequence reads: CASSLGLGLGKGTQYF. CDR3 bases: TGTGCCAGCAGCCTGGGATTAGGACTTGGGAAGGGGACGCAGTATTTT.

This clonotype has just one count. With a much larger clone just one base away, this may be a read error. CDR3 protein: CDSSEGAGGNQPQHF. The CDR3 DNA reads as TGCGACAGCAGCGAGGGGGCCGGGGGCAATCAGCCCCAGCATTTT. The chain employs TRBV4-3 and TRBJ1-5; 7 bases are shared with TRBD1. The germline V gene has CDR1 LGHNA and CDR2 YSLEER. The CDR3 covers 15 residues.

This clonotype was recorded many times. This chain links TRBV7-2 with TRBJ1-1; 8 bases fit TRBD1. This CDR3 region has 14 residues. Germline V CDR1 and CDR2: SGHTA, FQGNSA. Trimming took 4 bases from V and 5 from J; bases not matched to a gene: 6. The CDR3 is CASSYRDRNTEAFF. In DNA form, the CDR3 reads TGTGCCAGCAGCTACCGGGACAGGAATACTGAAGCTTTCTTT.

This clonotype was seen many times. The chain uses TRBV4-1 and TRBJ1-1; 7 bases are shared with TRBD1. From germline, CDR1 is MGHRA and CDR2 YSYEKL. This CDR3 has 14 amino acids. The V and J ends lost 2 bases and 2 bases, in that order; junction bases with no gene match: 2. CDR3 in amino acids: CASSQNRGNTEAFF. For the CDR3, the DNA is TGCGCCAGCAGCCAAAACAGGGGAAACACTGAAGCTTTCTTT.

Ten or more counts support this clonotype. The CDR3 bases are TGTGCCAGCAGTTGGGGCAATGGACCCCAAGAGACCCAGTACTTC. Its translation is CASSWGNGPQETQYF. The genes are TRBV6-2 or TRBV6-3 and TRBJ2-5, with D possibly matching TRBD1 (5 bases). Trimming removed 4 bases at V and 1 base at J, with 13 bases between. This CDR3 spans 15 amino acids. Germline V gene lookup returns CDR1 MNHEY and CDR2 SVGEGT.

The chain carries TRBV6-5 and TRBJ1-1; 9 bases map to TRBD1. Trimming at V came to 4 bases and at J to 1 base, leaving 7 bases not matched to a gene. CDR3 length: 16 amino acids. Per the germline V gene, CDR1 is MNHEY and CDR2 is SVGAGI. CDR3 in amino acids: CASSLPRQGGNTEAFF. The CDR3 DNA reads TGTGCCAGCAGTTTACCTAGACAGGGGGGGAACACTGAAGCTTTCTTT.

A few counts support this clonotype. The rearrangement joins TRBV3-1 to TRBJ2-7; D not resolved. CDR3 size: 14 residues. CDR1 is LGHDT and CDR2 is YNNKEL in the germline V gene (reference sequence). The ends were cut back, 2 bases at V and 8 bases at J, with 16 bases in the middle. In nucleotides, the CDR3 is TGTGCCAGCAGCCAAACCCTCGTACCTTTCCAGCAGTACGTC. This codes for CASSQTLVPFQQYV.

This clonotype was observed many times. This rearrangement joins TRBV6-5 to TRBJ1-2; the match to TRBD1 covers 8 bases. This CDR3 has 15 amino acids. Germline values: CDR1 MNHEY, CDR2 SVGAGI. The trim removed 1 base at V and 4 bases at J, leaving 5 bases unmatched. This chain's CDR3 is CASSYYQGATYGYTF. CDR3 coding DNA: TGTGCCAGCAGTTACTATCAGGGGGCGACCTATGGCTACACCTTC.

This clonotype was observed many times. This chain joins TRBV10-3 and TRBJ2-7, with a weak D call TRBD2 (6 bases). V was trimmed by 2 bases and J by 9 bases, leaving 8 bases between them. The CDR3 is 11 amino acids. In germline, CDR1 is ENHRY, CDR2 SYGVKD. The CDR3 bases are TGTGCCATCAGTGAGGGGCGGGGGCAGTACTTC. Translated, it gives CAISEGRGQYF.

This clonotype was recorded many times. This chain uses TRBV7-3 with TRBJ2-1; D might be TRBD2 (6 bases). V was clipped by 5 bases and J by 9 bases, with 11 bases between them. Germline CDR1 reads SGHTA; CDR2 reads FQGTGA. The CDR3 runs 12 residues. Written as DNA, the CDR3 is TGTGCCAGCAGCAGACCCGGGGGTGAGCAGTTCTTC. This gives the protein CASSRPGGEQFF.

This clonotype has at least ten counts. This sequence joins TRBV3-1 and TRBJ2-5; D is unclear. V was pared by 4 bases and J by 7 bases, with 10 bases between. This CDR3 region has 12 residues. Germline CDR1 is LGHDT and CDR2 is YNNKEL (reference sequence). The CDR3: CASSPTERTQYF. CDR3 DNA sequence: TGTGCCAGCAGCCCTACAGAAAGGACCCAGTACTTC.

This rearrangement joins TRBV7-2 to TRBJ2-7; 9 bases line up with TRBD1. V trimming: 2 bases; J trimming: 5 bases; junction bases outside the gene matches: 4. The CDR3 covers 14 residues. Germline assignment: CDR1 SGHTA and CDR2 FQGNSA. CDR3 bases: TGTGCCAGCAGCTTATCGGACAGGGGCGACGAGCAGTACTTC. It encodes CASSLSDRGDEQYF.

For this clonotype: A much more abundant neighbour one base away suggests this may be a read error. The V call is TRBV5-6, the J call TRBJ1-5; no firm D call. Germline V gene lookup returns CDR1 SGHDT and CDR2 YYEEEE. The CDR3 covers 17 residues. The CDR3 nucleotides read TGTACCAGCAGCTTGGCCAACAGCGCTGGGCCGAATCAGCCCCAGCATTTT. This codes for CTSSLANSAGPNQPQHF.

This clonotype was counted many times. V is TRBV5-1 and J is TRBJ1-4; the D is unclear. The V end lost 2 bases, the J end lost 1 base, and 9 bases lay between the germline ends. Germline CDR1 and CDR2: SGHRS and YFSETQ. The CDR3 is 15 amino acids. The CDR3, as DNA: TGCGCCAGCAGCTTCAACAGTGGAACTAATGAAAAACTGTTTTTT. This gives the protein CASSFNSGTNEKLFF.

This clonotype was seen ten or more times. This chain connects TRBV21-1 to TRBJ2-2; the DNA was not used to check the table's D call, TRBD1. TRBV21-1 is shown as a pseudogene. There are 16 residues in the CDR3. The CDR3 is CASSKARREKDGELFF. DNA for the CDR3: TGTGCCAGCAGCAAAGCGCGCAGGGAGAAGGACGGGGAGCTGTTTTTT.